Below, 2 T cell receptor beta chains from the same sample are listed, as sequenced in a study of identical twins. TCRdb fed the 5' RACE reads into MiXCR, producing one record per CDR3 protein. The table lists 500,000 or so distinct CDR3 sequences, less than 25% of them singletons. A further study also used this sample, focusing on T cells expressing NK-cell markers.

Sequences were obtained from CD4+ T cells sorted from blood. These receptors were collected from a woman aged 18-29 years in good health.

This clonotype occurred many times. This chain links TRBV29-1 with TRBJ2-1, with 9 positions matching TRBD1. Trimming removed 7 bases from V and 6 bases from J; junction bases left unmatched: 10. This CDR3 has 14 amino acids. The germline V gene has CDR1 SQVTM and CDR2 ANQGSEA. In nucleotides, the CDR3 is TGCAGCGCCGCGGGGGACAGGGACTTCAATGAGCAGTTCTTC. This gives the protein CSAAGDRDFNEQFF.

This clonotype was counted many times. The chain joins TRBV12-3 or TRBV12-4 to TRBJ2-2; weak D call: TRBD2 (6 bases). V lost 0 bases and J 6 bases, leaving 8 bases between the germline ends. The CDR3 sequence is 14 residues long. The CDR3 DNA reads as TGTGCCAGCAGTTTAGCTGGGGGGTCCGGGGAGCTGTTTTTT. Its protein product is CASSLAGGSGELFF.